These 29 T cell receptor beta chains originate from one sample sequenced in a study of control samples from healthy donors and cancer patients. Sequencing used immunoSEQ multiplex PCR; TCRdb keeps in-frame clones, though not all of them. The sample lists tens of thousands of clones; around 87% were seen once. Sequenced: PBMCs. These receptors all stem from a woman in her fifties or sixties with lung cancer.

The CDR3 protein is CASSARNTEAFF. CDR3 bases: TGTGCCAGTAGTGCACGAAACACTGAAGCTTTCTTT. The chain links TRBV19 to TRBJ1-1; D is ambiguous. The CDR3 sequence is 12 residues long. V lost 5 bases, J lost 2 bases, and 6 bases lay in between. Germline V CDR1 and CDR2: LNHDA, SQIVND (reference sequence).

The V and J genes are TRBV3-1 (or the pseudogene TRBV3-2) and TRBJ2-1; TRBD2 agrees at 13 bases. Losses at the gene ends were 0 bases for V and 9 bases for J; bases not matched to a gene: 11. This CDR3 comprises 18 residues. CDR1 and CDR2 from the germline V gene are LGHDT and YNNKEL (reference sequence). For the CDR3, the DNA is TGTGCCAGCAGCCAAGATTGGGGACTAGCGGGGATCCGGGGTGAGCAGTTCTTC. Its translation: CASSQDWGLAGIRGEQFF.

The rearrangement links TRBV6-6 to TRBJ2-3, with D tentatively TRBD2 (7 bases). From germline, CDR1 is MNHNY and CDR2 SVGAGI (reference sequence). The CDR3 extends over 16 amino acids. Trimming stripped 7 bases from V and 3 bases from J, with 20 bases between. The DNA for the CDR3 is TGTGCCAGCACCCTAGGGGGGGGCTATTCGACAGATACGCAGTATTTT. Translated, it gives CASTLGGGYSTDTQYF.

The chain is built from TRBV7-8 and TRBJ2-3, with 12 bases lining up with TRBD2. The length of the CDR3 is 16 residues. V lost 2 bases, J lost 5 bases, and 5 bases stayed unmatched. CDR1 and CDR2 from the germline V gene are SGHVS and FQNEAQ. The CDR3 sequence is CASSLRLAGGVDTQYF. The CDR3 DNA is TGTGCCAGCAGCTTACGCCTAGCGGGGGGGGTAGATACGCAGTATTTT.

This clone was seen only once. The rearrangement links TRBV5-4 to TRBJ2-5; D is undetermined. The germline gives CDR1 SGHNT, CDR2 YYREEE (reference sequence). The CDR3 has 15 amino acids. V dropped 0 bases and J dropped 5 bases, with 14 bases sitting between them. CDR3 sequence (DNA): TGTGCCAGCAGCTTGGCAGAGAACGGTCGGGAGACCCAGTACTTC. Translation gives CASSLAENGRETQYF. Based on the CDR3 plus reference TRBV5-4 and TRBJ2-5, the full variable domain is ETGVTQSPTHLIKTRGQQVTLRCSSQSGHNTVSWYQQALGQGPQFIFQYYREEENGRGNFPPRFSGLQFPNYSSELNVNALELDDSALYLCASSLAENGRETQYFGPGTRLLVL.

The chain combines TRBV20-1 with TRBJ1-1; no clear D gene. Trimming took off 3 bases at V and 0 bases at J, with 11 bases between the two ends. Germline loops: CDR1 DFQATT, CDR2 SNEGSKA (reference sequence). The CDR3 is 14 amino acids. DNA for the CDR3: TGCAGTGCTAGTGGGGTAGCCCTGAACACTGAAGCTTTCTTT. Its translation is CSASGVALNTEAFF.

V gene TRBV4-1 combines with J gene TRBJ2-1, with 8 bases aligning to TRBD2. The germline CDR1 and CDR2 sequences are MGHRA and YSYEKL. The CDR3 is 15 amino acids. V lost 1 base, J lost 7 bases, and 6 bases stayed unmatched. As DNA, the CDR3 is TGCGCCAGCAGCCAAGCGGGGGGGCCCTGGAATGAGCAGTTCTTC. Translated, it gives CASSQAGGPWNEQFF.

The chain joins TRBV5-1 to TRBJ1-1, with D possibly matching TRBD1 (5 bases). This CDR3 has 14 residues. The V end lost 4 bases, the J end lost 4 bases, and 14 bases lay between the germline ends. CDR1 is SGHRS and CDR2 is YFSETQ in the germline V gene. The CDR3 loop is CASSHQGAPTEAFF. The CDR3 nucleotides read TGCGCCAGCAGCCACCAAGGGGCGCCCACTGAAGCTTTCTTT.

This rearrangement joins TRBV9 to TRBJ1-4, with TRBD1 as a possible D gene (6 bases). This CDR3 has 16 amino acids. V lost 3 bases to trimming and J lost 8 bases, with 20 bases between them. The germline V gene has CDR1 SGDLS and CDR2 YYNGEE. The DNA of the CDR3 is TGTGCCAGCAGCGCTGGGACACCTCAATTCCCCGAAAAACTGTTTTTT. Translating gives CASSAGTPQFPEKLFF.

The chain links TRBV3-1 (or the pseudogene TRBV3-2) to TRBJ2-1, with TRBD2 matching 8 bases. V gave up 5 bases and J gave up 7 bases; unmatched junction bases: 7. This CDR3 is 14 amino acids long. Germline CDR1 is LGHDT and CDR2 is YNNKEL (reference sequence). CDR3 amino acids: CASSARGAANEQFF. The CDR3 DNA reads TGTGCCAGCAGCGCGCGGGGGGCCGCTAATGAGCAGTTCTTC.

The chain employs TRBV27 and TRBJ2-4; D may be TRBD1 (6 bases). The CDR3 spans 16 residues. V was trimmed by 3 bases and J by 0 bases, leaving 12 bases between them. Germline loops: CDR1 MNHEY, CDR2 SMNVEV (reference sequence). CDR3 sequence: CASSFWGLLAKNIQYF. CDR3 coding DNA: TGTGCCAGCAGTTTTTGGGGGCTTCTAGCCAAAAACATTCAGTACTTC.

The chain links TRBV7-3 to TRBJ2-6; D not resolved. The CDR3 length is 15 residues. Germline V gene data show CDR1 as SGHTA and CDR2 as FQGTGA. The V end was cut by 3 bases, the J end by 2 bases, with 8 bases between. The CDR3, as DNA: TGTGCCAGCAGCTTCATGGCAGCTGGGGCCAACGTCCTGACTTTC. Amino acid sequence: CASSFMAAGANVLTF.

This clone appeared once. V and J are TRBV6-5 and TRBJ2-1; tentatively, D is TRBD1 (5 bases). Germline CDR1 is MNHEY and CDR2 is SVGAGI. V was trimmed by 5 bases and J by 7 bases, leaving 15 bases between them. This CDR3 has 14 residues. CDR3 region: CASSLDSLLNEQFF. CDR3 nucleotide sequence: TGTGCCAGCAGTCTTGACAGCCTATTGAATGAGCAGTTCTTC.

The V and J genes are TRBV29-1 and TRBJ2-7; 10 bases line up with TRBD2. The CDR3 spans 15 residues. J lost 3 bases, V lost 2 bases, and 7 bases had no gene match. The germline gives CDR1 SQVTM, CDR2 ANQGSEA. The CDR3 DNA reads as TGCAGCGTTGAATATACTAGCGGGACGAACTACGAGCAGTACTTC. It encodes CSVEYTSGTNYEQYF.

This rearrangement joins TRBV11-2 to TRBJ2-3; 7 nucleotides agree with TRBD1. V was clipped by 5 bases and J by 3 bases; unmatched bases: 14. The length of the CDR3 is 17 residues. Looked up from germline, CDR1 is SGHAT and CDR2 is FQNNGV. CDR3 coding DNA: TGTGCCAGCAGCCTCGGGAAGGGGGCCTCTAGTACAGATACGCAGTATTTT. Translated: CASSLGKGASSTDTQYF.

This clone was detected only a few times. The V gene is TRBV2, the J gene TRBJ2-5, with D hard to call. Trimming removed 0 bases from V and 3 bases from J, with 8 bases in between. Looked up from germline, CDR1 is SNHLY and CDR2 is FYNNEI. The CDR3 runs to 14 residues. As DNA, the CDR3 is TGTGCCAGCAGTGAAGCGCGAAGAAAAGAGACCCAGTACTTC. It specifies CASSEARRKETQYF. Supplemented by reference TRBV2 and TRBJ2-5, the full variable domain reads EPEVTQTPSHQVTQMGQEVILRCVPISNHLYFYWYRQILGQKVEFLVSFYNNEISEKSEIFDDQFSVERPDGSNFTLKIRSTKLEDSAMYFCASSEARRKETQYFGPGTRLLVL.

The CDR3 nucleotides read TGCGCCAGCAGCCAAGGACCCCAGGGCCTCATCACCCCGAACACTGAAGCTTTCTTT. The encoded protein is CASSQGPQGLITPNTEAFF. This rearrangement joins TRBV4-1 to TRBJ1-1; D is possibly TRBD1 (5 bases). The germline gives CDR1 MGHRA, CDR2 YSYEKL. V was trimmed by 1 base and J by 1 base, leaving 22 bases between them. This CDR3 has 19 residues.

The V call is TRBV6-5, the J call TRBJ2-3, with 9 bases lining up with TRBD1. The CDR3 runs 14 residues. Per germline, CDR1 MNHEY and CDR2 SVGAGI. Trimming took 6 bases from V and 3 from J; bases not matched to a gene: 4. CDR3 nucleotide sequence: TGTGCCAGCAGCCGGGACAGGGTTACAGATACGCAGTATTTT. Its translation is CASSRDRVTDTQYF.

The chain uses TRBV30 and TRBJ2-7; TRBD2 matches 7 bases. CDR3 length: 13 residues. The V gene end was trimmed by 5 bases and the J gene end by 12 bases; junction bases not matched to a gene: 16. CDR1 and CDR2 from the germline V gene are GTSNPN and SVGIG (reference sequence). This CDR3 reads CAWGPGLAAKTYF. The CDR3 nucleotides are TGTGCCTGGGGCCCCGGGCTAGCGGCCAAAACGTACTTC.

The rearrangement uses TRBV28 and TRBJ2-3, with 8 bases aligning to TRBD1. J gave up 1 base and V 6 bases, and 6 bases lay outside the gene matches. This CDR3 is built from 15 residues. CDR1 MDHEN and CDR2 SYDVKM come from the germline V gene. The CDR3 here is CASRNPGGGTDTQYF. Written as DNA, the CDR3 is TGTGCCAGCAGGAATCCAGGGGGCGGCACAGATACGCAGTATTTT.

CDR3 amino acids: CASSEQWSGASYEQYF. The CDR3 nucleotides are TGTGCCAGCAGTGAACAGTGGTCCGGAGCCTCCTACGAGCAGTACTTC. This chain uses TRBV2 with TRBJ2-7; D unclear. CDR3 length equals 16 residues. CDR1 and CDR2 from the germline V gene are SNHLY and FYNNEI. V lost 2 bases to trimming and J lost 0 bases, with 14 bases between them.

This clone occurred a few times. J is TRBJ1-5 and V is TRBV19, with D possibly TRBD1 on 6 matching bases. V lost 8 bases, J lost 1 base, and 18 bases lay in between. The CDR3 is 16 amino acids. Germline-derived CDR1 and CDR2 are LNHDA and SQIVND (reference sequence). The CDR3, as DNA: TGTGCCAGTGGGCGTTGGGGGGGGACAAGCAATCAGCCCCAGCATTTT. Its translation: CASGRWGGTSNQPQHF.

The chain uses TRBV11-2 and TRBJ2-7, with D perhaps given as TRBD1 or TRBD2 (5 bases each). This CDR3 comprises 14 residues. Trimming took off 0 bases at V and 5 bases at J, with 11 bases between the two ends. Germline V gene lookup returns CDR1 SGHAT and CDR2 FQNNGV. The CDR3 sequence: CASSLEPGSHEQYF. The CDR3 DNA sequence: TGTGCCAGCAGCTTAGAACCAGGGAGCCACGAGCAGTACTTC.

This chain connects TRBV6-6 to TRBJ2-1; unclear D gene. CDR3 length: 13 amino acids. The V and J ends lost 0 bases and 7 bases respectively, with 7 bases between them. CDR1 and CDR2 from the germline V gene are MNHNY and SVGAGI (reference sequence). CDR3 DNA sequence: TGTGCCAGCAGTTACTCGTTGGGGAATGAGCAGTTCTTC. It codes for CASSYSLGNEQFF.

This clone was seen just once. The chain combines TRBV7-3 with TRBJ2-5; D remains ambiguous. V was cut by 4 bases and J by 5 bases, with 11 bases left in between. The CDR3 has 13 amino acids. The germline V gene has CDR1 SGHTA and CDR2 FQGTGA. The CDR3 sequence: CASSWGRQETQYF. CDR3 nucleotide sequence: TGTGCCAGCAGCTGGGGAAGGCAGGAGACCCAGTACTTC.

The chain combines TRBV7-2 with TRBJ1-1; D possibly corresponds to TRBD1 (6 bases). Trimming pared 2 bases from V and 8 bases from J, leaving 9 bases between. This CDR3 has 12 amino acids. Germline values: CDR1 SGHTA, CDR2 FQGNSA. This CDR3 is CASSLYDREAFF. CDR3 coding DNA: TGTGCCAGCAGCTTATACGACAGGGAAGCTTTCTTT. Supplemented by reference TRBV7-2 and TRBJ1-1, the full variable domain reads GAGVSQSPSNKVTEKGKDVELRCDPISGHTALYWYRQSLGQGLEFLIYFQGNSAPDKSGLPSDRFSAERTGGSVSTLTIQRTQQEDSAVYLCASSLYDREAFFGQGTRLTVV.

This clone was seen only once. The J gene is TRBJ1-1, the V gene TRBV7-9, with TRBD1 as a possible D gene (5 bases). The V end was cut by 1 base, the J end by 11 bases, with 14 bases between. The CDR3 has 13 residues. Germline loops: CDR1 SEHNR, CDR2 FQNEAQ (reference sequence). Here the CDR3 reads CASSLVEPGWAFF. The CDR3 DNA reads TGTGCCAGCAGCTTAGTGGAGCCAGGGTGGGCTTTCTTT.

This rearrangement joins TRBV5-1 to TRBJ2-2; TRBD2 agrees at 8 bases. From germline, CDR1 is SGHRS and CDR2 YFSETQ. After removal of 4 bases from V and 3 bases from J, the junction contained 11 bases not matched to a gene. This CDR3 is 17 amino acids long. CDR3 region: CASSREAGGSHTGELFF. The DNA for the CDR3 is TGCGCCAGCAGCCGGGAGGCGGGAGGATCTCACACCGGGGAGCTGTTTTTT.

The chain links TRBV6-6 to TRBJ2-7, with 8 bases aligning to TRBD2. The CDR3 is 15 residues long. The trim removed 4 bases at V and 5 bases at J, leaving 10 bases unmatched. Germline V lookup: CDR1 MNHNY, CDR2 SVGAGI (reference sequence). DNA for the CDR3: TGTGCCAGCAGTTGGCCAGCGGGAGAGGGTGACGAGCAGTACTTC. Encoded protein: CASSWPAGEGDEQYF.